This TCR beta chain originates from a study of T cells in Graves' hyperthyroidism and ophthalmopathy. Study-wide background: Peripheral blood was secured at the point of initial diagnosis, before any treatment.

Researchers took RNA transcripts and amplified the TCR beta CDR3 regions from them. The HTBI set primed first-round TCR CDR3 RT-PCR. TCRdb re-derived calls from the multiplex PCR reads in MiXCR, one entry per CDR3 protein. The top ten clones hold approximately 30% of a sample with about 640,000 distinct CDR3 sequences, about 20% of them seen once. Trimming left V 0 bases short and J 5 bases short, with 22 bases between. The CDR3 length is 18 residues. The germline V gene encodes CDR1 SGHTS and CDR2 YDEGEE. Exclusion followed for patients with uncontrolled infection, other autoimmune disease, pregnancy or lactation. Study outcomes and limitations: The blood repertoire included most of the expanded thyroid clonotypes above 0.001.

Of note for this clonotype: The antigen is not known.

The TCR originated in a man aged 25-40 years with Graves' ophthalmopathy. V and J are TRBV5-8 and TRBJ2-3, with D perhaps TRBD1 or TRBD2 (5 bases each). The material sequenced was blood. The CDR3 region has the DNA TGTGCCAGCAGCTTGGCCAAGGGGAGCTCCCCGCGAGGAGATACGCAGTATTTT. This sequence encodes CASSLAKGSSPRGDTQYF.